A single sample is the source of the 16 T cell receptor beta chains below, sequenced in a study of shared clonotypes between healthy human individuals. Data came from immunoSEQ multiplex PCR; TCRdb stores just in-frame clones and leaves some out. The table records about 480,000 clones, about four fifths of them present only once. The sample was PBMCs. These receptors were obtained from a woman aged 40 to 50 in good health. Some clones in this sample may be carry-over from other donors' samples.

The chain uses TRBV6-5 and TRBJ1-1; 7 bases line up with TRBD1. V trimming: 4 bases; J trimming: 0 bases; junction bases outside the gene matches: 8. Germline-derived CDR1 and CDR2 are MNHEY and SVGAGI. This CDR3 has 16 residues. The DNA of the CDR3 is TGTGCCAGCAGTTCCTCCGGGACAGCAATGAACACTGAAGCTTTCTTT. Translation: CASSSSGTAMNTEAFF.

CDR3: CASRPPPSGSYEQYF. The CDR3, as DNA: TGTGCCAGCAGGCCCCCCCCTAGCGGCTCCTACGAGCAGTACTTC. This chain links TRBV6-6 with TRBJ2-7; 7 positions match TRBD2. CDR1 and CDR2 (germline): MNHNY, SVGAGI (reference sequence). The V segment lost 6 bases and the J segment 0 bases; nucleotides outside the gene matches: 8. The CDR3 totals 15 residues.

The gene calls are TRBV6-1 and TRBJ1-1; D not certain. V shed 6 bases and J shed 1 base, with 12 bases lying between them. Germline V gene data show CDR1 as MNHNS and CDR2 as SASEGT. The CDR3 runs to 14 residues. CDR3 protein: CASSPNLENTEAFF. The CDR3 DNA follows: TGTGCCAGCAGCCCGAACCTTGAGAACACTGAAGCTTTCTTT.

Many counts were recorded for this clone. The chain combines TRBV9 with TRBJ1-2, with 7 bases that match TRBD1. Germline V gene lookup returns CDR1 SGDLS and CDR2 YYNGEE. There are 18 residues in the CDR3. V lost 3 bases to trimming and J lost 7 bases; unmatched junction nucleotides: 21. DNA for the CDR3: TGTGCCAGCAGCGCCGGTGCGAAGATGACAGGGCATCTATCTGGCTACACCTTC. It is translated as CASSAGAKMTGHLSGYTF.

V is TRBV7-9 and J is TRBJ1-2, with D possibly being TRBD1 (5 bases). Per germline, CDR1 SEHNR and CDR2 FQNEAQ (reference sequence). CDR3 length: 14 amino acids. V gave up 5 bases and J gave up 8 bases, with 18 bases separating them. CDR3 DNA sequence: TGTGCCAGCAGCCCCAGGGAGTCCTTGGGCGGCTACACCTTC. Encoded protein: CASSPRESLGGYTF.

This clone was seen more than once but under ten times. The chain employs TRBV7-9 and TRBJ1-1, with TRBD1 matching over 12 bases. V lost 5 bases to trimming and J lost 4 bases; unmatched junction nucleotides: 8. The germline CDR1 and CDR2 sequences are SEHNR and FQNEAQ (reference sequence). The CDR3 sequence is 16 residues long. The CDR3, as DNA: TGTGCCAGCAGCGAGGGACAGGGGGCGCCCGGCACTGAAGCTTTCTTT. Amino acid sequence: CASSEGQGAPGTEAFF.

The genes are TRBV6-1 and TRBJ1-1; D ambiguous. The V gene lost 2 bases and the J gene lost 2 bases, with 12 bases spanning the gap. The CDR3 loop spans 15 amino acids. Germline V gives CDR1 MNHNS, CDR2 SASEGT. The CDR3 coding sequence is TGTGCCAGCAGTGAACTTATCGGCACTAACACTGAAGCTTTCTTT. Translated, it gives CASSELIGTNTEAFF.

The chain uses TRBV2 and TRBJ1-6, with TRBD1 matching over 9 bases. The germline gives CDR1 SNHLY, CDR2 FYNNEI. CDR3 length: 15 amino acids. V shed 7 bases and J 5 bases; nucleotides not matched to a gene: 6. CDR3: CASTGQGSDNSPLHF. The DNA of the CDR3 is TGTGCCAGCACTGGACAGGGGTCCGATAATTCACCCCTCCACTTT.

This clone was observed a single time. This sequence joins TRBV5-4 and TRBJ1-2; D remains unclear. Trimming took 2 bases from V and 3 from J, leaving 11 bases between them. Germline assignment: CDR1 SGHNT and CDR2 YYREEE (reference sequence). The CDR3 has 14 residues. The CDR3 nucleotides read TGTGCCAGCAGCTTCGATTCGGCGGACTATGGCTACACCTTC. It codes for CASSFDSADYGYTF.

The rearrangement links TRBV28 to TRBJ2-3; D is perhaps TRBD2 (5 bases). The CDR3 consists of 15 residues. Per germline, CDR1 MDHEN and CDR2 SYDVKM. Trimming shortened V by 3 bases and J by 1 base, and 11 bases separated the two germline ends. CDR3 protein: CASSFGGPGTDTQYF. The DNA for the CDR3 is TGTGCCAGCAGTTTTGGCGGGCCCGGCACAGATACGCAGTATTTT.

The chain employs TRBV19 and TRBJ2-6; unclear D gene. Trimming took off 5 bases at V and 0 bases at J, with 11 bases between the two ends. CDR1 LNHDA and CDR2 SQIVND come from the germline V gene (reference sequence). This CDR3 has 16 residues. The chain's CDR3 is CASSYSHISGANVLTF. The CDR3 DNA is TGTGCCAGTAGTTACAGCCATATCTCTGGGGCCAACGTCCTGACTTTC.

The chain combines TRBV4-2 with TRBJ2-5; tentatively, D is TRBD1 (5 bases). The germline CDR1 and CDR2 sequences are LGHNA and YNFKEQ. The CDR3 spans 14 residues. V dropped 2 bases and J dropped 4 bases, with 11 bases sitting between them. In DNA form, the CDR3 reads TGTGCCAGCAGCCAAACCACAAGGGGAGAGACCCAGTACTTC. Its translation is CASSQTTRGETQYF.

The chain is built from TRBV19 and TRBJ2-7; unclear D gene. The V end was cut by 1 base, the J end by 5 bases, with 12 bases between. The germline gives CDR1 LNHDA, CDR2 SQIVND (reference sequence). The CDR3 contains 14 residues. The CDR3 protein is CASSIGPTLNEQYF. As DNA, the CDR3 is TGTGCCAGTAGTATAGGGCCAACATTAAACGAGCAGTACTTC.

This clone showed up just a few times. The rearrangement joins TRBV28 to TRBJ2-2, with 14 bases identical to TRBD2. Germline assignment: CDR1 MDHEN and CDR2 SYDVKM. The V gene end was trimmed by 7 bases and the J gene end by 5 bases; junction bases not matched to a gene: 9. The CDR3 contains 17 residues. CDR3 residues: CASTGTSGRGRTGELFF. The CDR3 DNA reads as TGTGCCAGCACAGGGACTAGCGGGAGAGGGAGGACCGGGGAGCTGTTTTTT. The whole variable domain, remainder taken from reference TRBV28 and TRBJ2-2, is DVKVTQSSRYLVKRTGEKVFLECVQDMDHENMFWYRQDPGLGLRLIYFSYDVKMKEKGDIPEGYSVSREKKERFSLILESASTNQTSMYLCASTGTSGRGRTGELFFGEGSRLTVL.

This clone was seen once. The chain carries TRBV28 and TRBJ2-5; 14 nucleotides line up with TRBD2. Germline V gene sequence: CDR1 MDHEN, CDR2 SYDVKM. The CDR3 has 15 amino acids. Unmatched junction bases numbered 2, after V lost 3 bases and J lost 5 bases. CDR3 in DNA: TGTGCCAGCAGTTTGGGACTAGCGGGAGTGGAGACCCAGTACTTC. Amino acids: CASSLGLAGVETQYF.

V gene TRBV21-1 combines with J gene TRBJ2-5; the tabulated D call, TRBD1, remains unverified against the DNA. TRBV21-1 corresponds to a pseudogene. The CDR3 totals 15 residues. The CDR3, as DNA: TGTGCCAGCAGCAAAGGGTGGGCAGGGATGGAGACCCAGTACTTC. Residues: CASSKGWAGMETQYF.